This paragraph covers one T cell receptor (beta chain) sequence. Its antigen is currently unknown. These data belong to a study of T cell responses to AZD1222 COVID-19 vaccine. Study outcomes and limitations: Mostly white British, mostly female donors; authors suggested clonal diversity may be underestimated.

Assay: immunoSEQ multiplex PCR; the TCRdb copy retains only in-frame clones and omits some. Among nearly 110,000 clones, roughly 87% were seen once, and the ten largest hold 4.8%. The germline CDR1 and CDR2 sequences are SGHRS and YFSETQ. This CDR3 has 15 residues. V lost 2 bases to trimming and J lost 0 bases, with 11 bases between them. The TCR was taken from an adult who received the AZD1222 COVID-19 vaccine. The source material was peripheral blood, sampled 28 days after the second AZD1222 dose. This chain joins TRBV5-1 and TRBJ1-1; D gene ambiguous. The CDR3 bases are TGCGCCAGCAGCTTACTCGGTCAGATGAACACTGAAGCTTTCTTT. As protein: CASSLLGQMNTEAFF.